One and the same sample provided the 9 T cell receptor beta chains below, sequenced in a study of metastatic and nonmetastatic thyroid tumors. TCRdb re-called clones from the PCR reads using MiXCR. In the table there are more than 12,000 clones, roughly 4% of which are singletons. Patients underwent thyroid surgery, and none had received any treatment before it. The sample consisted of tumor tissue. The receptors derive from a female donor with papillary thyroid cancer or a benign thyroid nodule (not recorded which). Some clones in this sample may be carry-over from other donors' samples.

The rearrangement links TRBV28 to TRBJ2-7, with D possibly TRBD1 on 6 matching bases. CDR1 and CDR2 from the germline V gene are MDHEN and SYDVKM. The CDR3 runs to 13 residues. V was pared by 3 bases and J by 6 bases, with 12 bases between. The DNA of the CDR3 is TGTGCCAGCAGTTTCCCCGGACAGCGCGAGCAGTACTTC. Translated: CASSFPGQREQYF.

In nucleotides, the CDR3 is TGTGCCAGCGGGGAGGGTGGGCCTGCTAATGAAAAACTGTTTTTT. Its translation is CASGEGGPANEKLFF. This chain links TRBV6-1 with TRBJ1-4; D is uncertain. CDR3 length: 15 amino acids. Germline values: CDR1 MNHNS, CDR2 SASEGT. V was trimmed by 8 bases and J by 3 bases, leaving 16 bases between them.

The chain couples TRBV27 to TRBJ2-7; 8 bases line up with TRBD2. V lost 6 bases, J lost 0 bases, and 10 bases stayed unmatched. This CDR3 has 16 residues. Looked up from germline, CDR1 is MNHEY and CDR2 is SMNVEV (reference sequence). Here the CDR3 DNA reads TGTGCCAGCAGCACCGGCGGCGGGGGGACCTCCTACGAGCAGTACTTC. Translating gives CASSTGGGGTSYEQYF.

The chain uses TRBV27 and TRBJ1-3, with D perhaps TRBD1 (6 bases). Germline CDR1 reads MNHEY; CDR2 reads SMNVEV (reference sequence). V was cut by 1 base and J by 0 bases, with 13 bases left in between. The CDR3 is 17 residues long. DNA for the CDR3: TGTGCCAGCAGTTTATACGGAACAGGGACCTCTGGAAACACCATATATTTT. Translated: CASSLYGTGTSGNTIYF.

This chain connects TRBV6-1 to TRBJ2-7; D ambiguous. Trimming stripped 5 bases from V and 5 bases from J, with 16 bases between. Germline V gene sequence: CDR1 MNHNS, CDR2 SASEGT. CDR3 size: 14 residues. CDR3 nucleotides: TGTGCCAGCAGTAGGGCAGACCCTACGAACGAGCAGTACTTC. This translates into CASSRADPTNEQYF.

CDR3 loop: CASSYSITVNTEAFF. CDR3 coding DNA: TGTGCCAGCAGTTACTCGATAACAGTGAACACTGAAGCTTTCTTT. The V call is TRBV6-5, the J call TRBJ1-1, with D unclear. This CDR3 is 15 amino acids long. V lost 0 bases and J 0 bases, leaving 8 bases between the germline ends. CDR1 is MNHEY, CDR2 SVGAGI, per germline.

The chain is built from TRBV6-2 or TRBV6-3 and TRBJ2-3; tentatively, D is TRBD2 (6 bases). The germline V gene has CDR1 MNHEY and CDR2 SVGEGT. This CDR3 has 15 amino acids. The germline V and J ends were trimmed by 5 bases and 0 bases, with 12 bases remaining between them. Here the CDR3 DNA reads TGTGCCAGCAGTCTTTACGGGGGAAGCACAGATACGCAGTATTTT. Protein sequence: CASSLYGGSTDTQYF.

J is TRBJ1-5 and V is TRBV12-3 or TRBV12-4; tentatively, D is TRBD1 (5 bases). CDR3 length: 14 amino acids. The V end was cut by 2 bases, the J end by 5 bases, with 10 bases between. In DNA, the CDR3 is TGTGCCAGCAGTTTAAGCAGGGAAGATCAGCCCCAGCATTTT. Its translation: CASSLSREDQPQHF.

This clone showed up just a few times. The J gene is TRBJ1-3, the V gene TRBV12-3 or TRBV12-4; TRBD1 agrees at 7 bases. Trimming at V came to 5 bases and at J to 4 bases, leaving 5 bases not matched to a gene. The CDR3 runs to 14 residues. Written as DNA, the CDR3 is TGTGCCAGCAGTAGACAGGGTTTCGGAAACACCATATATTTT. Its protein product is CASSRQGFGNTIYF.